These 20 T cell receptor beta chains came from one sample sequenced in a study of prognosis after radiotherapy for stage I lung cancer. Genomic DNA provided the template from which TCR beta CDR3 was amplified by two-round multiplex PCR. Primers (each specific to one TRBV or TRBJ gene) were used in first-round PCR. Each CDR3 protein gets one entry after TCRdb re-called the multiplex PCR reads with MiXCR. This sample has 25,000 to 35,000 distinct CDR3 sequences, with around 30% found just once. The sequenced sample was PBMCs, obtained before or after stereotactic body radiation therapy (not recorded which). The receptors originated from a donor aged 50 or older with non-small cell lung cancer.

This clonotype appeared a few times. V is TRBV20-1 and J is TRBJ2-5; 8 positions agree with TRBD2. This CDR3 is 12 amino acids long. V lost 5 bases to trimming and J lost 7 bases; unmatched junction nucleotides: 6. Germline assignment: CDR1 DFQATT and CDR2 SNEGSKA (reference sequence). The CDR3 coding sequence is TGCAGTGCTTACGACGGGGGGGGGACCCAGTACTTC. It yields the protein CSAYDGGGTQYF.

The count of this clonotype is one. A much larger clone differs by one base, so this may be a read error. The gene calls are TRBV2 and TRBJ2-5, with a weak D call TRBD2 (7 bases). The CDR3 is 16 amino acids. V lost 9 bases to trimming and J lost 3 bases, with 23 bases between them. Per the germline V gene, CDR1 is SNHLY and CDR2 is FYNNEI. The DNA of the CDR3 is TGTGCCAGGGGGGGGGGCGGGCGAATGTACAAAGAGACCCAGTACTTC. Residues: CARGGGGRMYKETQYF. The full variable domain, with the rest looked up from reference TRBV2 and TRBJ2-5, is EPEVTQTPSHQVTQMGQEVILRCVPISNHLYFYWYRQILGQKVEFLVSFYNNEISEKSEIFDDQFSVERPDGSNFTLKIRSTKLEDSAMYFCARGGGGRMYKETQYFGPGTRLLVL.

By sample fraction, this clonotype is medium-sized. The chain has TRBV5-1 and TRBJ2-2; D possibly uses TRBD1 or TRBD2 (5 bases each). CDR3 length equals 15 residues. CDR1 is SGHRS, CDR2 YFSETQ, per germline. V was trimmed by 2 bases and J by 6 bases, leaving 14 bases between them. CDR3 coding DNA: TGCGCCAGCAGCTTAGAGGGGCCCTCCGCCGGGGAGCTGTTTTTT. It is translated as CASSLEGPSAGELFF.

In its sample, this clonotype was seen many times. One end of the junction is discordant with germline, which a read error may explain. V is TRBV20-1 and J is TRBJ1-2; D is unresolved. The CDR3 covers 12 residues. Germline-derived CDR1 and CDR2 are DFQATT and SNEGSKA (reference sequence). The DNA for the CDR3 is TGCAGTGCTAGAGATCAGGACTACGGCTACACCTTC. This codes for CSARDQDYGYTF.

As regards this clonotype: A much more abundant neighbour one base away suggests this may be a read error. V and J are TRBV5-4 and TRBJ2-1; D may be TRBD1 or TRBD2 (5 bases each). The length of the CDR3 is 14 residues. Germline assignment: CDR1 SGHNT and CDR2 YYREEE (reference sequence). CDR3 sequence reads: CASSLGIARGEQSF. For the CDR3, the DNA is TGTGCCAGCAGCTTGGGAATAGCGAGGGGTGAGCAGTCCTTC.

The table lists this clonotype with many counts. V usage is TRBV2 and J usage is TRBJ2-7; a weak D match, TRBD2 (5 bases). Trimming pared 8 bases from V and 7 bases from J, leaving 15 bases between. This CDR3 is 12 amino acids long. The V gene's germline CDR1 is SNHLY and CDR2 FYNNEI. DNA of the CDR3: TGTGCCAGCGTCTGGGCGCCGGGAGAGCAGTACTTC. Its translation: CASVWAPGEQYF.

The rearrangement links TRBV6-2 or TRBV6-3 to TRBJ2-1; perhaps TRBD1 as D (5 bases). This CDR3 has 16 amino acids. Germline V gene sequence: CDR1 MNHEY, CDR2 SVGEGT. V was shortened by 2 bases and J by 5 bases, with 16 bases between the two germline ends. The CDR3 coding sequence is TGTGCCAGCAGTTACCGCCGGTTGACAGATAACAATGAGCAGTTCTTC. Amino acids: CASSYRRLTDNNEQFF.

In this sample, this clonotype turned up a few times. V is TRBV28 and J is TRBJ2-7; D is possibly TRBD1 (5 bases). The CDR3 loop spans 13 amino acids. Germline values: CDR1 MDHEN, CDR2 SYDVKM. Trimming took 7 bases from V and 1 from J, leaving 11 bases between them. The CDR3 coding sequence is TGTGCCAGCACTATCGACAGTTCCTACGAGCAGTACTTC. It encodes CASTIDSSYEQYF.

This clonotype appeared many times. J is TRBJ2-4 and V is TRBV28, with TRBD1 as a possible D gene (5 bases). In germline, CDR1 is MDHEN, CDR2 SYDVKM. There are 14 residues in the CDR3. V shed 3 bases and J shed 0 bases, with 6 bases lying between them. CDR3 DNA: TGTGCCAGCAGTTTGGGGCTAGCCAAAAACATTCAGTACTTC. It encodes CASSLGLAKNIQYF.

On this clonotype itself: This probably arose from a read error, given a far larger clone one base away. The V gene is TRBV6-4, the J gene TRBJ1-2; TRBD1 is a possible D gene (5 bases). The length of the CDR3 is 13 residues. V lost 5 bases and J 7 bases, leaving 14 bases between the germline ends. Germline-derived CDR1 and CDR2 are MRHNA and SNTAGT. The CDR3 sequence: CASSPDSAGGYTF. The CDR3 DNA follows: TGTGCCAGCAGTCCTGACAGTGCGGGTGGCTACACCTTC.

This clonotype was seen ten or more times. J is TRBJ2-5 and V is TRBV5-1; 8 bases align to TRBD1. Trimming took 2 bases from V and 8 from J; bases not matched to a gene: 11. CDR1 and CDR2 (germline): SGHRS, YFSETQ. This CDR3 is built from 15 residues. CDR3 DNA sequence: TGCGCCAGCAGCTTTCAGGGGGCCTTTTCGGGAACCCAGTACTTC. Residues: CASSFQGAFSGTQYF.

Notes on this clonotype: At one of its ends the junction is not consistent with the germline gene, which may arise from a read error. This chain joins TRBV12-3 or TRBV12-4 and TRBJ2-6; TRBD1 might be the D (5 bases). The CDR3 extends over 17 amino acids. CDR3 sequence: CDSSLGSTGSGANVMTF. CDR3 nucleotides: TGTGACAGCAGTTTAGGGTCAACCGGCTCTGGGGCCAACGTCATGACTTTC.

This clonotype has ten or more counts. The chain combines TRBV9 with TRBJ1-4; TRBD1 matches 8 bases. V dropped 2 bases and J dropped 4; count of bases not matched to a gene: 7. Looked up from germline, CDR1 is SGDLS and CDR2 is YYNGEE. The CDR3 runs 16 residues. This CDR3 is CASSVSTGGNNEKLFF. In nucleotides, the CDR3 is TGTGCCAGCAGCGTTTCAACAGGGGGGAATAATGAAAAACTGTTTTTT.

At least ten counts were recorded for this clonotype. The chain combines TRBV20-1 with TRBJ2-1; 9 bases are shared with TRBD2. Per germline, CDR1 DFQATT and CDR2 SNEGSKA (reference sequence). This CDR3 comprises 17 residues. V lost 0 bases, J lost 15 bases, and 21 bases stayed unmatched. The CDR3 is CSARDYLVVGAGGPGFF. Written as DNA, the CDR3 is TGCAGTGCTAGAGATTACCTCGTTGTGGGTGCGGGAGGGCCTGGGTTCTTC.

In its sample, this clonotype was seen many times. DNA of the CDR3: TGTGCCATCAGTGAGTCCAGGGGCACAGATACGCAGTATTTT. It encodes CAISESRGTDTQYF. The V and J genes are TRBV10-3 and TRBJ2-3, with D possibly TRBD1 on 5 matching bases. Germline lookup yields CDR1 ENHRY and CDR2 SYGVKD. This CDR3 comprises 14 residues. The V end was cut by 0 bases, the J end by 1 base, with 5 bases between.

This clonotype was seen many times. The chain carries TRBV5-1 and TRBJ2-7; D call uncertain. With 6 bases removed from V and 5 bases from J, the gap between germline ends came to 15 bases. Germline-derived CDR1 and CDR2 are SGHRS and YFSETQ. The CDR3 is made up of 13 amino acids. This CDR3 reads CASTPPFGNEQYF. CDR3 DNA: TGCGCCAGCACCCCCCCGTTTGGGAACGAGCAGTACTTC. The full variable domain, in which reference TRBV5-1 and TRBJ2-7 provide the parts outside the CDR3, is KAGVTQTPRYLIKTRGQQVTLSCSPISGHRSVSWYQQTPGQGLQFLFEYFSETQRNKGNFPGRFSGRQFSNSRSEMNVSTLELGDSALYLCASTPPFGNEQYFGPGTRLTVT.

At least ten counts were recorded for this clonotype. The CDR3 reads CASHTGMDYGYTF. The CDR3 DNA sequence: TGCGCCAGCCATACCGGGATGGACTATGGCTACACCTTC. The V gene is TRBV5-1, the J gene TRBJ1-2; D unclear. Per germline, CDR1 SGHRS and CDR2 YFSETQ. V was shortened by 7 bases and J by 3 bases, with 13 bases between the two germline ends. CDR3 length: 13 amino acids.

In this sample, this clonotype turned up many times. The J gene is TRBJ2-7, the V gene TRBV5-1, with a tentative D call TRBD1 (5 bases). Germline CDR1 is SGHRS and CDR2 is YFSETQ. This CDR3 region has 15 residues. Trimming took off 1 base at V and 2 bases at J, with 13 bases between the two ends. The CDR3 loop reads CASSLSVQGPYEQYF. The CDR3 nucleotides read TGCGCCAGCAGCTTGAGTGTCCAGGGTCCCTACGAGCAGTACTTC.

Concerning this clonotype itself: Just one base apart from a much larger clone, this may be a read error. The rearrangement joins TRBV10-3 to TRBJ2-5, with D possibly TRBD2 on 6 matching bases. CDR3 length equals 15 residues. Germline V CDR1 and CDR2: ENHRY, SYGVKD. The V gene lost 9 bases and the J gene lost 2 bases, with 19 bases spanning the gap. CDR3 nucleotide sequence: TGTGCCATAATGAGCTGGAGGGCAGATCAAGAGACCCAGTACTTC. This translates into CAIMSWRADQETQYF.

Ten or more counts support this clonotype. CDR3 amino acids: CASSFGDSLQETQYF. CDR3 coding DNA: TGTGCCAGCAGTTTTGGGGACAGCCTACAAGAGACCCAGTACTTC. V usage is TRBV6-5 and J usage is TRBJ2-5; 7 positions match TRBD1. Trimming cost V 4 bases and J 2 bases; bases outside gene matches: 7. Germline CDR1 MNHEY, CDR2 SVGAGI. There are 15 residues in the CDR3.